Below are 3 T cell receptor beta chains sequenced from a single sample in a study of T cell repertoires in cytomegalovirus infection. Their antigen targets remain unknown. TCRdb processed the reads anew with MiXCR; each CDR3 protein has one entry. In the table there are fewer than 850,000 distinct CDR3 sequences, about 29% of which are singletons. Specimen: cultured CD8+ T cells from PBMCs, collected from culture after CMV antigen stimulation. The source of these receptors is a human donor in good health (CMV status not recorded). Some clones in this sample may be carry-over from other donors' samples.

A few counts support this clonotype. The chain has TRBV7-9 and TRBJ2-7; 8 nucleotides line up with TRBD2. Germline trimming cut 1 base from V and 1 base from J; bases unmatched to any gene: 3. The length of the CDR3 is 15 residues. The germline gives CDR1 SEHNR, CDR2 FQNEAQ (reference sequence). As DNA, the CDR3 is TGTGCCAGCAGCTTAGGCGGGGGGAGTTCCTACGAGCAGTACTTC. Amino acids: CASSLGGGSSYEQYF.

This clonotype was recorded at least ten times. A read error is possible here, since a much larger clone lies one base away. V is TRBV5-6 and J is TRBJ2-7; a possible D gene is TRBD1 (6 bases). The CDR3 has 13 amino acids. CDR1 SGHDT and CDR2 YYEEEE come from the germline V gene. Trimming removed 0 bases at V and 3 bases at J, with 7 bases between. In nucleotides, the CDR3 is TGTGCCAGCAGCTTGGGGGACAACTACGAGCAGTACTTC. Its protein product is CASSLGDNYEQYF.

In its sample, this clonotype was seen a few times. The rearrangement joins TRBV12-3 or TRBV12-4 to TRBJ2-7; 9 bases align to TRBD2. Trimming cost V 6 bases and J 0 bases; bases outside gene matches: 9. This CDR3 spans 16 amino acids. The CDR3 is CASRSSGGPTSYEQYF. The CDR3 region has the DNA TGTGCCAGCAGGTCGAGCGGGGGGCCTACCTCCTACGAGCAGTACTTC.